These T cell receptor beta chains were read from a single sample in a study of response to subunit inactivated influenza vaccine. MiXCR, applied by TCRdb to the RT-PCR reads, yields one record per CDR3 protein. This table holds under 950,000 distinct CDR3 sequences, approximately 22% found once. The input for sequencing was PBMCs from blood, taken approximately 5 days after vaccination. The receptors stem from a man aged 50-60 years who received an inactivated influenza vaccine. Both conserved end residues are part of each CDR3. The order of the fields is clone size, J gene, V gene, D gene, CDR3 DNA, CDR3 protein. A D gene is named only where the DNA matches it firmly. A clone size is listed for some rows: how often the clone was seen (once, few, many), or a class if it is expanded.

NA TRBJ1-4 TRBV7-9 TRBD1 TGTGCCAGCAGCTTAGCATCGGGACAGTCTAATGAAAAACTGTTTTTT CASSLASGQSNEKLFF
few TRBJ2-2 TRBV5-1 TRBD1 TGCGCCAGTGGGACAGTGGGTAGAACCGGGGAGCTGTTTTTT CASGTVGRTGELFF
NA TRBJ2-1 TRBV28 NA TGTGCCAGCACCACCCCCGCGTTCGGGCGCGGCTCCTACAATGAGCAGTTCTTC CASTTPAFGRGSYNEQFF
NA TRBJ2-1 TRBV7-2 TRBD2 TGTGCCAGCAGTCTTAGCCGACTAGCGGGGGTAACCTCCTACAATGAGCAGTTCTTC CASSLSRLAGVTSYNEQFF
NA TRBJ1-2 TRBV5-1 NA TGCGCCAGCAGCTTGGACGTCTCGGGCTATGGCTACACCTTC CASSLDVSGYGYTF
few TRBJ2-2 TRBV20-1 TRBD1 TGCAGTGCTAGAGGAACGGGACAGGGGACCGCCGGGGAGCTGTTTTTT CSARGTGQGTAGELFF
NA TRBJ2-7 TRBV5-1 NA TGCGCCAGCAGGCGAACCAGGAGAAGCTCCTACGAGCAGTACTTC CASRRTRRSSYEQYF
few TRBJ2-5 TRBV20-1 NA TGCAGTGTCCCCCCCGGACAGCCACCCCGAGAGACCCAGTACTTC CSVPPGQPPRETQYF
NA TRBJ2-3 TRBV9 NA TGTGCCAGCAGCGTAGGGACCACGGATACGCAGTATTTT CASSVGTTDTQYF
NA TRBJ2-1 TRBV3-1 TRBD1 TGTGCCAGCAACCAAGGCAGGGGGACCAATGAGCAGTTCTTC CASNQGRGTNEQFF
few TRBJ2-1 TRBV7-9 NA TGTGCCAGCAGCTTACACAATTCCAATGAGCAGTTCTTC CASSLHNSNEQFF
NA TRBJ1-1 TRBV10-3 NA TGTGCCATCAGTGACCCAAGGAACACTGAAGCTTTCTTT CAISDPRNTEAFF
few TRBJ1-4 TRBV3-1 NA TGTGCCAGCAGCTTCATGTCGGGAACTAATGAAAAACTGTTTTTT CASSFMSGTNEKLFF
NA TRBJ2-4 TRBV7-6 TRBD1 TGTGCCAGCAGGCGGACAGGGAGCGAGTCCAAAAACATTCAGTACTTC CASRRTGSESKNIQYF
NA TRBJ2-7 TRBV5-1 TRBD2 TGCGCCAGCAGCCAGGGACTAGCGGGAGCGGACGAGCAGTACTTC CASSQGLAGADEQYF
few TRBJ1-6 TRBV20-1 NA TGCAGTGCTAGAATGGATGGACCGGGCTATAATTCACCCCTCCACTTT CSARMDGPGYNSPLHF
few TRBJ2-7 TRBV4-1 NA TGCGCCAGCAGCCAAGATGGTGCCCTAGGGGGGCTACGGGAGCAGTACTTC CASSQDGALGGLREQYF
NA TRBJ2-1 TRBV29-1 NA TGCAGCGTTGACTCGGCGGACGTTGAGTTCTTC CSVDSADVEFF
few TRBJ2-2 TRBV20-1 NA TGCAGTGCTAGAGATCTGGGTAGCGGTGAAACCGGGGAGCTGTTTTTT CSARDLGSGETGELFF
few TRBJ2-1 TRBV4-3 NA TGCGCCAGCAGCCAAGATTTAGAGCGGAGCTCCTACAATGAGCAGTTCTTC CASSQDLERSSYNEQFF
few TRBJ2-7 TRBV4-3 NA TGCGCCAGCAGCCAATTCTCACAGGGCGTCTACGAGCAGTACTTC CASSQFSQGVYEQYF
few TRBJ2-7 TRBV4-2 NA TGTGCCAGCAGCCACCGGAGGGACTACGAGCAGTACTTC CASSHRRDYEQYF
NA TRBJ2-6 TRBV10-3 TRBD1 TGTGCCATCAGTGAGTCGACTGGGACAGGTCGAAAATGGTCTGGGGCCAACGTCCTGACTTTC CAISESTGTGRKWSGANVLTF
NA TRBJ1-2 TRBV7-9 TRBD1 TGTGCCAGCAGCTTATACCGGGACAGGGGGCTCTATGGCTACACCTTC CASSLYRDRGLYGYTF
many TRBJ2-7 TRBV6-1 TRBD2 TGTGCCAGCTTGCTAGCGGGGCCGTCCTACGAGCAGTACTTC CASLLAGPSYEQYF
many TRBJ2-1 TRBV24-1 TRBD2 TGTGCCACCAGTGATTGGACTAGCGGAACCCCCAATGAGCAGTTCTTC CATSDWTSGTPNEQFF
NA TRBJ1-1 TRBV4-2 NA TGTGCCAGCAGCCAAAAAGGGACCCGCATGAACACTGAAGCTTTCTTT CASSQKGTRMNTEAFF
NA TRBJ1-4 TRBV7-9 NA TGTGCCAGCAGTCCAGGACGGACACCTAATGAAAAACTGTTTTTT CASSPGRTPNEKLFF
few TRBJ2-1 TRBV10-2 TRBD1 TGCGCCAGCAGGAGGACAGGGGACAATGAGCAGTTCTTC CASRRTGDNEQFF
many TRBJ2-3 TRBV5-1 TRBD1 TGTGCCAGCAGTTTAGCCGGGACAGGCACAGATACGCAGTATTTT CASSLAGTGTDTQYF
NA TRBJ2-5 TRBV7-2 NA TGTGCCAGCAAGCTTTTCGGGCCCGCGGAAGAGACCCAGTACTTC CASKLFGPAEETQYF
NA TRBJ1-5 TRBV20-1 NA TGCAGTGCTAGAGATCATTTGCGGGCTTATAGCAATCAGCCCCAGCATTTT CSARDHLRAYSNQPQHF
few TRBJ1-5 TRBV29-1 TRBD1 TGCAGCGTCGGACAGGGGGATCAGCCCCAGCATTTT CSVGQGDQPQHF
NA TRBJ1-2 TRBV6-5 NA TGTGCCAGCAATTCTATAACAACGAACTATGGCTACACCTTC CASNSITTNYGYTF
NA TRBJ2-5 TRBV24-1 NA TGTGCCACCAGGGGTGACGGGGAGACCCAGTACTTC CATRGDGETQYF
NA TRBJ2-2 TRBV6-2/TRBV6-3 NA TGTGCCAGCAGACCACCGGGACGGCTTTGGTGGGAGCTGTTTTTT CASRPPGRLWWELFF
NA TRBJ1-2 TRBV20-1 NA TGCAGTGCTCCGACACATGGCCACTATGGCTACACCTTC CSAPTHGHYGYTF
NA TRBJ2-2 TRBV5-5 NA TGTGCCAGCAGTTCGGACAGATACGGGGAGCTGTTTTTT CASSSDRYGELFF